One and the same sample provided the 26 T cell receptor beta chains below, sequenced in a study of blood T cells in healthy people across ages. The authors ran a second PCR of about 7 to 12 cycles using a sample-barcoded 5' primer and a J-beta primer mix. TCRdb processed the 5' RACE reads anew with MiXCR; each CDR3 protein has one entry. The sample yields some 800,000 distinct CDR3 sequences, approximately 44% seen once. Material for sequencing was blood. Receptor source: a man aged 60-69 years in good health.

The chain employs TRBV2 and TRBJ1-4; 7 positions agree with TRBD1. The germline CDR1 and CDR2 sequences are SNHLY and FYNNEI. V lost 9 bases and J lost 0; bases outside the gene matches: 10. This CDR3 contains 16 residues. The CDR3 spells CASRERQGTTNEKLFF. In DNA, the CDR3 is TGTGCCAGTAGGGAGAGACAGGGAACAACTAATGAAAAACTGTTTTTT.

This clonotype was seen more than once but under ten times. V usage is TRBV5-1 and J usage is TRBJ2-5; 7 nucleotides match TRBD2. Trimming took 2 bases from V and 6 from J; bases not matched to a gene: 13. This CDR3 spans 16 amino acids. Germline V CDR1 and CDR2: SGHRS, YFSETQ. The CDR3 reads CASSFTIGGDQQTQYF. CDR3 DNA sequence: TGCGCCAGCAGCTTCACTATTGGGGGGGATCAGCAGACCCAGTACTTC.

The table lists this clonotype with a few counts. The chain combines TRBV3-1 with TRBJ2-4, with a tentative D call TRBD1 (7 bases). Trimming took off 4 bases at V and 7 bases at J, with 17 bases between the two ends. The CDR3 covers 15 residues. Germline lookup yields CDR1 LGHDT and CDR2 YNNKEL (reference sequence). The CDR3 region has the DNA TGTGCCAGCAGCCCCCCTTCAGGGGGGCGGAACATTCAGTACTTC. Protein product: CASSPPSGGRNIQYF.

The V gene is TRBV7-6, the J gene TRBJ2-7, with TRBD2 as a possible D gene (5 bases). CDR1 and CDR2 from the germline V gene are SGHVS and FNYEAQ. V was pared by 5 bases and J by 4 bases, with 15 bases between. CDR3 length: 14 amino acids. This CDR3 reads CASSPGRGWYEQYF. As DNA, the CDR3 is TGTGCCAGCAGCCCGGGGAGAGGGTGGTACGAGCAGTACTTC.

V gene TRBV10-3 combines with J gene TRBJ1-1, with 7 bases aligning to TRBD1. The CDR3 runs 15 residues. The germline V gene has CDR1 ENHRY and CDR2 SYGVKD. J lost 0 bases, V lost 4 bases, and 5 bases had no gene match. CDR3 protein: CAISGPGQVNTEAFF. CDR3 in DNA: TGTGCCATCAGTGGGCCAGGACAGGTGAACACTGAAGCTTTCTTT.

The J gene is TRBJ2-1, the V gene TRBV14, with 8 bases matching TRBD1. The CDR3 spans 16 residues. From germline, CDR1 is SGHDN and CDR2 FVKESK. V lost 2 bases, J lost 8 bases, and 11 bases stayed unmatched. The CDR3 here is CASSQTWDRPLDEQFF. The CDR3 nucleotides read TGTGCCAGCAGCCAAACATGGGACAGGCCTTTGGATGAGCAGTTCTTC.

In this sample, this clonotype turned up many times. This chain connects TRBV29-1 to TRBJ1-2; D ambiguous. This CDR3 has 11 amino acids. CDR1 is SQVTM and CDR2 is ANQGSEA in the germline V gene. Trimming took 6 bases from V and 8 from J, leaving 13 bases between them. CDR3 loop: CSVWQARGYTF. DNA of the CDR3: TGCAGCGTCTGGCAGGCGAGGGGCTACACCTTC. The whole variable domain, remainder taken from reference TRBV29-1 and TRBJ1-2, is SAVISQKPSRDICQRGTSLTIQCQVDSQVTMMFWYRQQPGQSLTLIATANQGSEATYESGFVIDKFPISRPNLTFSTLTVSNMSPEDSSIYLCSVWQARGYTFGSGTRLTVV.

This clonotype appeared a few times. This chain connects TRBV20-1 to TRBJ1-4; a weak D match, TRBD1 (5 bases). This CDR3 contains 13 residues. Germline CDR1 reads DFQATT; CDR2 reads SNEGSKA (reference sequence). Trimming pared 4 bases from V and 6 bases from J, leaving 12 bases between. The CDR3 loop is CSAKRQQDEKLFF. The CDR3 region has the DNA TGCAGTGCTAAGCGACAGCAGGATGAAAAACTGTTTTTT.

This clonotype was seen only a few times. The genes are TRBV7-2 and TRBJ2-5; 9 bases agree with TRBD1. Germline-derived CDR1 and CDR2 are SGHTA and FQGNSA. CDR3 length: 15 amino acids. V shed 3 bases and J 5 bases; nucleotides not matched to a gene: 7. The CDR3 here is CASSFGTGGSETQYF. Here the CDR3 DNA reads TGTGCCAGCAGCTTCGGTACAGGGGGCTCGGAGACCCAGTACTTC.

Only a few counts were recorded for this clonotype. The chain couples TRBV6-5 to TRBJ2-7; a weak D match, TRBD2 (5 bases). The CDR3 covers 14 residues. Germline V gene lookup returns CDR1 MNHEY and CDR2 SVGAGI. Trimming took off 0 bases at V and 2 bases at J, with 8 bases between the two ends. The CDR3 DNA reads TGTGCCAGCAGTTACTCCGGGGTCACCTACGAGCAGTACTTC. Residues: CASSYSGVTYEQYF.

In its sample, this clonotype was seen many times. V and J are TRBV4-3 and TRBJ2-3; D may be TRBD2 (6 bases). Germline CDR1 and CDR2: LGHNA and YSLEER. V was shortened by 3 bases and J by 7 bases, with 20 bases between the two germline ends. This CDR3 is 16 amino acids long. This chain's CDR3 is CASSQAGTSLLNTQYF. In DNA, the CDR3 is TGCGCCAGCAGCCAGGCCGGGACTTCGTTACTGAATACGCAGTATTTT.

The chain's CDR3 is CASSRGGSLSDTQYF. CDR3 in DNA: TGTGCCAGCAGCCGAGGAGGTTCCCTTTCCGATACGCAGTATTTT. The V call is TRBV7-2, the J call TRBJ2-3; the D gene is possibly TRBD2 (5 bases). There are 15 residues in the CDR3. Germline V gene sequence: CDR1 SGHTA, CDR2 FQGNSA. Trimming removed 5 bases from V and 6 bases from J, with 18 bases in between. The full variable domain, in which reference TRBV7-2 and TRBJ2-3 provide the parts outside the CDR3, is GAGVSQSPSNKVTEKGKDVELRCDPISGHTALYWYRQSLGQGLEFLIYFQGNSAPDKSGLPSDRFSAERTGGSVSTLTIQRTQQEDSAVYLCASSRGGSLSDTQYFGPGTRLTVL.

The CDR3 sequence: CASTDRSMNTEAFF. CDR3 bases: TGTGCCAGCACGGACAGGTCCATGAACACTGAAGCTTTCTTT. This sequence joins TRBV12-3 or TRBV12-4 and TRBJ1-1, with 7 bases identical to TRBD1. Losses at the gene ends were 7 bases for V and 0 bases for J; bases not matched to a gene: 5. The CDR3 is made up of 14 amino acids.

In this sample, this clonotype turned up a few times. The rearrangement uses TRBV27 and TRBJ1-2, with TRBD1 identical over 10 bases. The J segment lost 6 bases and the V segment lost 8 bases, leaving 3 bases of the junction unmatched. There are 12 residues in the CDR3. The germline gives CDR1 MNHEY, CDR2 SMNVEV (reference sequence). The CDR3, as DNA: TGTGCCAGCTGGACAGGGGGGGATGGCTACACCTTC. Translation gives CASWTGGDGYTF.

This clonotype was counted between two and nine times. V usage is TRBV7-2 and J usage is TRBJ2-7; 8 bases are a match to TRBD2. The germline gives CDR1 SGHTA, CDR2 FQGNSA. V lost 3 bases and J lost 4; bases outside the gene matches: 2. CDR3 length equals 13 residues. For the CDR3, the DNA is TGTGCCAGCAGCTTGCGGGGGGTTTACGAGCAGTACTTC. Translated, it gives CASSLRGVYEQYF.

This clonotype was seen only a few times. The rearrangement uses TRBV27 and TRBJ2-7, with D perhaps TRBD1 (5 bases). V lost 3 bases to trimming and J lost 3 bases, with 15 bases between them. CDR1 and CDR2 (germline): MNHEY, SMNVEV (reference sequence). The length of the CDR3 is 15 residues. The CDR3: CASSLKAGKGYEQYF. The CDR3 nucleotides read TGTGCCAGCAGTTTGAAGGCAGGGAAAGGCTACGAGCAGTACTTC.

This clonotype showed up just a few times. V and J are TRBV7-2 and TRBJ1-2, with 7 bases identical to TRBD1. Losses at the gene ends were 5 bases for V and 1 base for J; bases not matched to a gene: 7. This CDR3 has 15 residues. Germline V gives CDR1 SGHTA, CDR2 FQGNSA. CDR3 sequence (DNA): TGTGCCAGCAGCACTAGGGGGACAGTTAACTATGGCTACACCTTC. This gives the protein CASSTRGTVNYGYTF.

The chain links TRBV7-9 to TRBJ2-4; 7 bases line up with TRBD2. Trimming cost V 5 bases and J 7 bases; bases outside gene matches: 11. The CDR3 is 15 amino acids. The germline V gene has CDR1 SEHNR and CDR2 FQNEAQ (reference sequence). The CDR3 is CASSPPADGRNIQYF. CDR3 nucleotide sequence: TGTGCCAGCAGCCCACCCGCGGACGGGAGGAACATTCAGTACTTC.

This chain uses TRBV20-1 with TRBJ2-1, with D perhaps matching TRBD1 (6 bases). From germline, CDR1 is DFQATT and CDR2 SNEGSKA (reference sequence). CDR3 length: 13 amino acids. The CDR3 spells CSSQGRHENEQFF. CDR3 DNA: TGCAGCTCACAGGGAAGGCATGAAAATGAGCAGTTCTTC.

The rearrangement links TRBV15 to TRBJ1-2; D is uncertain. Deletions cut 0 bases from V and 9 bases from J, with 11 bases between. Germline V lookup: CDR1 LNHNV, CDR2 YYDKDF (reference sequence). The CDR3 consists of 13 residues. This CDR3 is CATSRDPEDRYTF. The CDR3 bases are TGTGCCACCAGCAGAGATCCAGAGGACCGCTACACCTTC.

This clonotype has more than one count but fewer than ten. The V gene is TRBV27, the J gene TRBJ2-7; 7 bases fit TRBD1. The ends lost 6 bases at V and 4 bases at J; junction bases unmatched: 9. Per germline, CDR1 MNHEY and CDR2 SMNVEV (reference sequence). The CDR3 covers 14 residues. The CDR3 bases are TGTGCCAGCAGACCGGGACAGTCCCTTTACGAGCAGTACTTC. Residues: CASRPGQSLYEQYF.

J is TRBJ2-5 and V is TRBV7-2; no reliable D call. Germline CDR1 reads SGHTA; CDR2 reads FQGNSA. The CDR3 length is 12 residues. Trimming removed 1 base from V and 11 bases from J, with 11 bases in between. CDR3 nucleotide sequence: TGTGCCAGCAGCTTAGAGCTGGGTCCGCAGTACTTC. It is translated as CASSLELGPQYF.

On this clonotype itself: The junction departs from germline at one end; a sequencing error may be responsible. The CDR3 region has the DNA TGCAGTTCTAGAGAAAGCGGGGGTGGCTACAATGAGCAGTTCTTC. Encoded protein: CSSRESGGGYNEQFF. The chain combines TRBV20-1 with TRBJ2-1, with 8 bases aligning to TRBD2. This CDR3 contains 15 residues. Germline CDR1 is DFQATT and CDR2 is SNEGSKA (reference sequence).

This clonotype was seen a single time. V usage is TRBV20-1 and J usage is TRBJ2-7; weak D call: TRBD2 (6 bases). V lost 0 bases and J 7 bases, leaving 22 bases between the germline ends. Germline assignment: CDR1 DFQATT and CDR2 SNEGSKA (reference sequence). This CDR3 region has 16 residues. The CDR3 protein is CSARDSDQGGYNEQYF. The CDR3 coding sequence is TGCAGTGCTAGAGATTCGGATCAGGGAGGATACAATGAGCAGTACTTC.

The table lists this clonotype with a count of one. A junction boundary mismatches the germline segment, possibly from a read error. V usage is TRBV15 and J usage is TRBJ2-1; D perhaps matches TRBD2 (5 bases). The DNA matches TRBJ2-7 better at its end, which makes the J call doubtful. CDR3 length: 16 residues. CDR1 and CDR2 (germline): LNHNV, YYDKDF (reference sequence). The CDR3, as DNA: TGTGCCACCAGTAGAGATTCGGGGAGCTCCTACAATGAGCAGTACTTC. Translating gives CATSRDSGSSYNEQYF.

CDR3: CASSLPGRGSPYEQYF. The CDR3 DNA is TGTGCCAGCAGCCTGCCTGGGAGGGGGTCTCCCTACGAGCAGTACTTC. The chain carries TRBV5-6 and TRBJ2-7; the D gene is possibly TRBD2 (7 bases). The length of the CDR3 is 16 residues. The V gene lost 4 bases and the J gene lost 2 bases, with 19 bases spanning the gap. Germline-derived CDR1 and CDR2 are SGHDT and YYEEEE. The whole variable domain, remainder taken from reference TRBV5-6 and TRBJ2-7, is DAGVTQSPTHLIKTRGQQVTLRCSPKSGHDTVSWYQQALGQGPQFIFQYYEEEERQRGNFPDRFSGHQFPNYSSELNVNALLLGDSALYLCASSLPGRGSPYEQYFGPGTRLTVT.